The next 25 T cell receptor beta chains were all read from a single sample in a study of Graves' ophthalmopathy and Graves' hyperthyroidism. The study amplified TCR beta CDR3 regions using RNA transcripts. Second-round multiplex PCR came after a first-round RT-PCR that employed HTBI primers. MiXCR, run by TCRdb on the multiplex PCR reads, gives a single entry per CDR3 protein. The sample shows about 660,000 distinct CDR3 sequences, roughly 39% of them seen only once. The sequenced sample consisted of peripheral blood. These receptors were taken from an adult man with Graves' ophthalmopathy.

The gene calls are TRBV14 and TRBJ1-2; D is ambiguous. V dropped 8 bases and J dropped 6 bases, with 19 bases sitting between them. Germline CDR1 and CDR2: SGHDN and FVKESK. The CDR3 is made up of 14 amino acids. The CDR3 region is CASSPEDGPHGYTF. As DNA, the CDR3 is TGTGCCAGCTCACCCGAGGACGGGCCACATGGCTACACCTTC.

This clonotype was recorded many times. J is TRBJ1-5 and V is TRBV19; no clear D. The CDR3 is 13 residues long. Trimming removed 1 base from V and 5 bases from J, with 6 bases in between. Germline loops: CDR1 LNHDA, CDR2 SQIVND (reference sequence). The CDR3 loop reads CASSIVTHQPQHF. DNA for the CDR3: TGTGCCAGTAGTATAGTTACCCATCAGCCCCAGCATTTT.

This clonotype was seen at least ten times. The rearrangement links TRBV7-2 to TRBJ2-5, with TRBD2 matching 11 bases. Germline V gene lookup returns CDR1 SGHTA and CDR2 FQGNSA. After removal of 4 bases from V and 5 bases from J, the junction contained 6 bases not matched to a gene. This CDR3 has 15 residues. CDR3 sequence reads: CASSSRLAGTETQYF. Written as DNA, the CDR3 is TGTGCCAGCAGCTCCAGACTAGCGGGGACTGAGACCCAGTACTTC.

V usage is TRBV25-1 and J usage is TRBJ1-2; D remains unclear. CDR3 size: 13 residues. From germline, CDR1 is MGHDK and CDR2 SYGVNS. With 6 bases removed from V and 3 bases from J, the gap between germline ends came to 11 bases. The CDR3 sequence is CASSARGDYGYTF. The CDR3 DNA reads as TGTGCCAGCAGCGCTCGCGGAGACTATGGCTACACCTTC.

V usage is TRBV7-3 and J usage is TRBJ2-2, with D uncertain. CDR3 length: 14 amino acids. V lost 7 bases and J 0 bases, leaving 9 bases between the germline ends. Germline V gene sequence: CDR1 SGHTA, CDR2 FQGTGA. The CDR3, as DNA: TGTGCCAGCACCGAGAAAACGAACACCGGGGAGCTGTTTTTT. The encoded protein is CASTEKTNTGELFF.

This chain links TRBV6-2 or TRBV6-3 with TRBJ1-1; D gene uncertain. The V and J ends lost 2 bases and 8 bases respectively, with 21 bases between them. This CDR3 spans 16 amino acids. The germline V gene has CDR1 MNHEY and CDR2 SVGEGT. CDR3 amino acids: CASSYPGLRTQLEAFF. DNA for the CDR3: TGTGCCAGCAGTTACCCAGGACTCCGAACCCAATTAGAAGCTTTCTTT.

This clonotype was recorded many times. The CDR3 protein is CASSPGLAGEKTQYF. In DNA, the CDR3 is TGTGCCAGCAGCCCGGGACTAGCGGGAGAGAAGACCCAGTACTTC. The chain is built from TRBV12-3 or TRBV12-4 and TRBJ2-5; 14 nucleotides match TRBD2. V was clipped by 6 bases and J by 6 bases; unmatched bases: 6. This CDR3 contains 15 residues.

This clonotype appeared many times. The J gene is TRBJ1-5, the V gene TRBV2; TRBD1 is a possible D gene (5 bases). The V and J ends lost 5 bases and 5 bases respectively, with 13 bases between them. CDR1 is SNHLY, CDR2 FYNNEI, per germline. The CDR3 extends over 14 amino acids. The CDR3 DNA is TGTGCCAGCAGTAAGAGGGGCCCCCATCAGCCCCAGCATTTT. Its translation is CASSKRGPHQPQHF.

This clonotype has ten or more counts. The chain couples TRBV7-6 to TRBJ1-1; TRBD1 matches 9 bases. CDR1 and CDR2 (germline): SGHVS, FNYEAQ. The junction had 8 bases not matched to a gene; V was cut back by 4 bases and J by 5 bases. This CDR3 spans 15 amino acids. DNA of the CDR3: TGTGCCAGCAGCTCCCGAGGGACAGGGTTAACTGAAGCTTTCTTT. Translating it yields CASSSRGTGLTEAFF. Together with reference TRBV7-6 and TRBJ1-1, the CDR3 gives the full variable domain: GAGVSQSPRYKVTKRGQDVALRCDPISGHVSLYWYRQALGQGPEFLTYFNYEAQQDKSGLPNDRFSAERPEGSISTLTIQRTEQRDSAMYRCASSSRGTGLTEAFFGQGTRLTVV.

The gene calls are TRBV10-3 and TRBJ2-1; 10 positions agree with TRBD2. The V gene's germline CDR1 is ENHRY and CDR2 SYGVKD. V trimming: 7 bases; J trimming: 4 bases; junction bases outside the gene matches: 4. The CDR3 sequence is 14 residues long. CDR3 in amino acids: CAIKQREGYNEQFF. CDR3 DNA sequence: TGTGCCATCAAACAGCGGGAGGGTTACAATGAGCAGTTCTTC.

The genes are TRBV29-1 and TRBJ1-4; perhaps TRBD1 as D (5 bases). Germline V gene lookup returns CDR1 SQVTM and CDR2 ANQGSEA. The CDR3 is 15 amino acids. Trimming shortened V by 5 bases and J by 10 bases, and 23 bases separated the two germline ends. CDR3 in DNA: TGCAGCGTTACTTCCGGGACGGGGAGCTCTGGAAAACTGTTTTTT. Residues: CSVTSGTGSSGKLFF.

This clonotype was observed at least ten times. The chain employs TRBV5-8 and TRBJ1-4, with D perhaps TRBD1 (5 bases). The germline CDR1 and CDR2 sequences are SGHTS and YDEGEE. The V end lost 7 bases, the J end lost 4 bases, and 14 bases lay between the germline ends. This CDR3 is 14 amino acids long. The DNA of the CDR3 is TGTGCCAGCTCACCTTGGGACGGTAATGAAAAACTGTTTTTT. It specifies CASSPWDGNEKLFF.

This clonotype was counted many times. The chain employs TRBV25-1 and TRBJ1-1; unclear D gene. CDR3 length equals 14 residues. V lost 6 bases and J lost 1, with 12 bases in between. Germline V gives CDR1 MGHDK, CDR2 SYGVNS. This CDR3 reads CASRASGRNTEAFF. CDR3 DNA sequence: TGTGCCAGCAGAGCCTCAGGAAGGAACACTGAAGCTTTCTTT.

This clonotype was seen at least ten times. The chain combines TRBV7-9 with TRBJ2-7; D is possibly TRBD1 or TRBD2 (6 bases each). CDR1 and CDR2 (germline): SEHNR, FQNEAQ (reference sequence). With 4 bases removed from V and 3 bases from J, the gap between germline ends came to 10 bases. CDR3 length: 13 residues. The DNA of the CDR3 is TGTGCCAGCAGCTCCGGGGGCTTCTACGAGCAGTACTTC. Its protein is CASSSGGFYEQYF.

This clonotype was detected ten times or more. The chain is built from TRBV24-1 and TRBJ2-7; a possible D gene is TRBD2 (6 bases). Trimming pared 4 bases from V and 1 base from J, leaving 10 bases between. CDR1 is KGHDR, CDR2 SFDVKD, per germline. CDR3 length: 14 amino acids. The CDR3 protein is CATSEGSGSYEQYF. The CDR3, as DNA: TGTGCCACCAGTGAGGGTAGCGGATCCTACGAGCAGTACTTC.

For this clonotype: Germline is not matched at one junction end, which may reflect a read error. The chain couples TRBV7-2 to TRBJ2-5; 12 nucleotides match TRBD1. The CDR3 totals 16 residues. Germline lookup yields CDR1 SGHTA and CDR2 FQGNSA. CDR3 sequence (DNA): TGTGCCAGCAGAGGGGGGGGGACAGGGGGCGGTGAGACCCGGTACTTC. Amino acids: CASRGGGTGGGETRYF.

This clonotype was detected many times. The chain uses TRBV7-9 and TRBJ1-1; D remains unclear. The CDR3 covers 14 residues. Trimming took off 5 bases at V and 4 bases at J, with 14 bases between the two ends. Germline lookup yields CDR1 SEHNR and CDR2 FQNEAQ (reference sequence). The CDR3 spells CASSPPGRPTEAFF. The CDR3 DNA reads TGTGCCAGCAGCCCCCCAGGCAGGCCCACTGAAGCTTTCTTT.

The V call is TRBV12-3 or TRBV12-4, the J call TRBJ2-7, with 9 nucleotides matching TRBD1. After removal of 6 bases from V and 3 bases from J, the junction contained 9 bases not matched to a gene. CDR3 size: 15 residues. The CDR3 DNA follows: TGTGCCAGCAGACTCGGGACAGGGAGTCTCTACGAGCAGTACTTC. This encodes CASRLGTGSLYEQYF.

The CDR3 is CATSYSRVMTDTQYF. Written as DNA, the CDR3 is TGTGCCACCAGCTACTCCAGGGTTATGACAGATACGCAGTATTTT. This chain connects TRBV15 to TRBJ2-3; D may be TRBD1 (5 bases). The CDR3 covers 15 residues. V lost 5 bases and J 3 bases, leaving 15 bases between the germline ends. Germline CDR1 and CDR2: LNHNV and YYDKDF (reference sequence).

The chain has TRBV5-5 and TRBJ1-6; 7 nucleotides align to TRBD1. CDR1 and CDR2 from the germline V gene are SGHKS and YYEKEE (reference sequence). The CDR3 has 17 amino acids. V was pared by 1 base and J by 0 bases, with 4 bases of the junction left unmatched. The CDR3 coding sequence is TGTGCCAGCAGCTTGTGGGACAGCATCTCCTATAATTCACCCCTCCACTTT. This encodes CASSLWDSISYNSPLHF.

The chain couples TRBV4-3 to TRBJ1-2; 12 nucleotides line up with TRBD1. After removal of 0 bases from V and 4 bases from J, the junction contained 9 bases not matched to a gene. Germline values: CDR1 LGHNA, CDR2 YSLEER. The CDR3 is 18 residues long. CDR3 DNA sequence: TGCGCCAGCAGCCAAGATCGGGGACAGGGGGCAGTAAGCTATGGCTACACCTTC. It yields the protein CASSQDRGQGAVSYGYTF.

A remark on this clonotype: The conserved phenylalanine or tryptophan is not found at the CDR3 terminus, so this likely reflects a read error. V usage is TRBV9 and J usage is TRBJ1-6; no clear D. Between the trimmed V and J ends, which lost 0 bases and 1 base, there was a span of 5 bases. Looked up from germline, CDR1 is SGDLS and CDR2 is YYNGEE. The CDR3 covers 15 residues. The CDR3 DNA is TGTGCCAGCAGCGTAGGGGGATCCTATAATTCACCCCTCCACCTT. Protein product: CASSVGGSYNSPLHL.

The chain couples TRBV7-6 to TRBJ1-5; D possibly corresponds to TRBD1 (6 bases). The V and J ends lost 5 bases and 11 bases respectively, with 19 bases between them. CDR1 and CDR2 (germline): SGHVS, FNYEAQ. CDR3 length equals 14 residues. CDR3 nucleotides: TGTGCCAGCAGCATAACCAGACAGGCGGGGGCCCAGCATTTT. Its protein product is CASSITRQAGAQHF. Using reference TRBV7-6 and TRBJ1-5 for the parts outside the CDR3, the full variable domain is GAGVSQSPRYKVTKRGQDVALRCDPISGHVSLYWYRQALGQGPEFLTYFNYEAQQDKSGLPNDRFSAERPEGSISTLTIQRTEQRDSAMYRCASSITRQAGAQHFGDGTRLSIL.

The rearrangement links TRBV2 to TRBJ1-1; a weak D match, TRBD1 (5 bases). The CDR3 consists of 14 residues. In germline, CDR1 is SNHLY, CDR2 FYNNEI. V was trimmed by 6 bases and J by 1 base, leaving 12 bases between them. The CDR3 DNA is TGTGCCAGCAGGGACTTACAGGCGAACACTGAAGCTTTCTTT. Encoded protein: CASRDLQANTEAFF.

The V gene is TRBV29-1, the J gene TRBJ2-5; either TRBD1 or TRBD2 may supply D (5 bases each). V was clipped by 8 bases and J by 3 bases, with 22 bases between them. This CDR3 is built from 15 residues. Germline V gene data show CDR1 as SQVTM and CDR2 as ANQGSEA. The CDR3 spells CSLAALSGRKETQYF. DNA for the CDR3: TGCAGCTTGGCCGCTCTATCGGGGCGGAAAGAGACCCAGTACTTC.